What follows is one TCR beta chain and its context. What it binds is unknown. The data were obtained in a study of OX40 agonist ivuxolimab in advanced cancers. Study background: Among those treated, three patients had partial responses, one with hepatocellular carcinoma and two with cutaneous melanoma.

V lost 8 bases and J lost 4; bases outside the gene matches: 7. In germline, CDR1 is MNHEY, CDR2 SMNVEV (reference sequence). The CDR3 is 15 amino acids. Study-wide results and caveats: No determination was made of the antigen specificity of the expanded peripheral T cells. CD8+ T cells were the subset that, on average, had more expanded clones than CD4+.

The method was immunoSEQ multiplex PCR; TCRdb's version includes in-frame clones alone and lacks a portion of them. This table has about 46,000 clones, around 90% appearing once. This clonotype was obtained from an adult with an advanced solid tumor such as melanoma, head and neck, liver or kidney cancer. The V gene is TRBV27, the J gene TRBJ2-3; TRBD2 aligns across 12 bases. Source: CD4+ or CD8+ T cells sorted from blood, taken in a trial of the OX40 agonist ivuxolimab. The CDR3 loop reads CASESSGRGADTQYF. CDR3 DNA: TGTGCCAGCGAATCTAGCGGGAGGGGCGCAGATACGCAGTATTTT.